This T cell receptor beta chain was sequenced for a study of OX40 agonist ivuxolimab in advanced cancers. Profiled with immunoSEQ multiplex PCR; TCRdb holds only in-frame clones, not every one. Of roughly 58,000 clones listed, around 85% are singletons. V lost 1 base, J lost 7 bases, and 11 bases lay in between. The germline gives CDR1 MDHEN, CDR2 SYDVKM. The CDR3 has 14 amino acids. The origin of this receptor is an adult with an advanced solid tumor such as melanoma, head and neck, liver or kidney cancer. The specimen comprised CD4+ or CD8+ T cells sorted from blood, sampled in a trial of the OX40 agonist ivuxolimab. V and J are TRBV28 and TRBJ1-5; the D is unclear. The CDR3, as DNA: TGTGCCAGCAGTTTATTTCGGGATTTGCAGCCCCAGCATTTT. Its protein is CASSLFRDLQPQHF.